Presented here are 10 T cell receptor beta chains from one specimen sequenced in a study of T cell repertoires in cytomegalovirus infection. In TCRdb, the reads were re-called with MiXCR into one record per CDR3 protein. The table records 290,000 or so distinct CDR3 sequences, about 23% of them present only once. Material: PBMCs. The receptors shown here come from a human donor in good health (CMV status not recorded). Some clones in this sample may be carry-over from other donors' samples.

This clonotype occurred a few times. The chain recombines TRBV23-1 with TRBJ2-6; 11 positions match TRBD1. TRBV23-1 is labeled an ORF, and its function is uncertain. Unmatched junction bases numbered 2, after V lost 6 bases and J lost 1 base. CDR3 length equals 16 residues. CDR3 protein: CASRDRGLSGANVLTF. DNA for the CDR3: TGCGCCAGCAGGGACAGGGGGCTTTCTGGGGCCAACGTCCTGACTTTC.

This clonotype was detected many times. The rearrangement joins TRBV7-2 to TRBJ1-3; D is ambiguous. CDR1 SGHTA and CDR2 FQGNSA come from the germline V gene. Between the trimmed V and J ends, which lost 3 bases and 8 bases, there was a span of 14 bases. The CDR3 contains 14 residues. The CDR3 sequence: CASSFRHPKDTIYF. The CDR3 DNA follows: TGTGCCAGCAGCTTCAGACACCCGAAGGACACCATATATTTT.

V is TRBV20-1 and J is TRBJ2-1, with TRBD1 matching 8 bases. V shed 5 bases and J 3 bases; nucleotides not matched to a gene: 15. The CDR3 loop spans 17 amino acids. Germline V lookup: CDR1 DFQATT, CDR2 SNEGSKA (reference sequence). The CDR3 loop is CSAPGTGIPLLYNEQFF. The CDR3 DNA reads TGCAGTGCTCCCGGGACAGGTATCCCTCTTCTCTACAATGAGCAGTTCTTC.

This clonotype has at least ten counts. This chain uses TRBV7-8 with TRBJ1-3; D call uncertain. Germline lookup yields CDR1 SGHVS and CDR2 FQNEAQ. The CDR3 runs 12 residues. V lost 1 base, J lost 6 bases, and 4 bases lay in between. The CDR3 DNA sequence: TGTGCCAGCAGCTTAGTGGAAAACACCATATATTTT. The encoded protein is CASSLVENTIYF.

The chain links TRBV28 to TRBJ1-1; possible D gene TRBD1, 5 bases. The CDR3 contains 15 residues. Germline V gene sequence: CDR1 MDHEN, CDR2 SYDVKM. The V and J ends lost 7 bases and 5 bases respectively, with 20 bases between them. The CDR3 DNA sequence: TGTGCCAGCACCCAGGGTCCGGGGTCGGGAACTGAAGCTTTCTTT. Its translation is CASTQGPGSGTEAFF.

This chain connects TRBV28 to TRBJ1-5; D is perhaps TRBD1 (6 bases). From germline, CDR1 is MDHEN and CDR2 SYDVKM. V was shortened by 5 bases and J by 11 bases, with 13 bases between the two germline ends. This CDR3 spans 12 amino acids. CDR3 nucleotide sequence: TGTGCCAGCAGTGGGGGGCCCAGGGCCCAGCATTTT. Translating it yields CASSGGPRAQHF.

This clonotype was seen ten or more times. V gene TRBV7-2 combines with J gene TRBJ2-7; TRBD1 matches at 10 bases. Losses at the gene ends were 5 bases for V and 2 bases for J; bases not matched to a gene: 6. The CDR3 consists of 15 residues. Germline lookup yields CDR1 SGHTA and CDR2 FQGNSA. This chain's CDR3 is CASSTPGQGTYEQYF. For the CDR3, the DNA is TGTGCCAGCAGCACCCCGGGACAGGGGACCTACGAGCAGTACTTC. Full variable domain (outside the CDR3, taken from reference TRBV7-2 and TRBJ2-7): GAGVSQSPSNKVTEKGKDVELRCDPISGHTALYWYRQSLGQGLEFLIYFQGNSAPDKSGLPSDRFSAERTGGSVSTLTIQRTQQEDSAVYLCASSTPGQGTYEQYFGPGTRLTVT.

This clonotype was counted only a few times. The chain couples TRBV6-6 to TRBJ2-7; D remains ambiguous. CDR3 length equals 15 residues. Trimming stripped 3 bases from V and 2 bases from J, with 14 bases between. Germline V gene data show CDR1 as MNHNY and CDR2 as SVGAGI (reference sequence). In DNA, the CDR3 is TGTGCCAGCAGTTATGCTAGGATTCGAACCTACGAGCAGTACTTC. Translated, it gives CASSYARIRTYEQYF.

In this sample, this clonotype turned up many times. The CDR3 sequence: CASSSYGVQETQYF. The CDR3 DNA follows: TGTGCCAGCAGCTCCTATGGAGTTCAAGAGACCCAGTACTTC. The V call is TRBV7-2, the J call TRBJ2-5; no clear D. CDR3 length equals 14 residues. The germline V gene has CDR1 SGHTA and CDR2 FQGNSA. Deletions cut 4 bases from V and 2 bases from J, with 11 bases between.

This clonotype was observed many times. This likely comes from a read error, as the CDR3 has no conserved phenylalanine or tryptophan at its end. Because the CDR3's place on the DNA is in doubt, the DNA is left out and the CDR3 is given as listed by TCRdb. The chain is built from TRBV7-6 and TRBJ2-3; the D call in the table, TRBD1, was not verified against the DNA. Germline-derived CDR1 and CDR2 are SGHVS and FNYEAQ. The CDR3 is 12 residues long, ends included. CDR3 sequence: CASSLRGPWETP.